Below, one T cell receptor (beta chain) is given with its context. The antigen is unknown. The CDR3 has 17 amino acids. Germline CDR1 and CDR2: SGHNT and YENEEA. Trimming took 5 bases from V and 9 from J; bases not matched to a gene: 13. This sample was taken from a study of OX40 agonist ivuxolimab in advanced cancers. Study summary: In this trial design, patients received ivuxolimab intravenously at 0.01 to 10 mg/kg every 2 weeks. Enrollees could have had prior anti-PD-1, anti-PD-L1 or anti-CTLA-4 therapy, which about 40% had received. Patients achieving partial responses numbered three: one hepatocellular carcinoma case and two cutaneous melanoma cases. Study-level points and caveats: Both blood CD4+ and CD8+ T cells showed clonal growth by week 6 at 0.1 to 3.0 mg/kg.

The repertoire was sequenced with immunoSEQ multiplex PCR; TCRdb's copy has only in-frame clones and lacks some. Of roughly 60,000 clones listed, roughly 84% were seen once; the top ten hold around 3%. V is TRBV11-3 and J is TRBJ2-1; TRBD2 matches at 13 bases. The clonotype comes from an adult with an advanced solid tumor such as melanoma, head and neck, liver or kidney cancer. Sequenced material: CD4+ or CD8+ T cells sorted from blood, taken in a trial of the OX40 agonist ivuxolimab. The CDR3 here is CASSPHEGLAGRPEQFF. The CDR3, as DNA: TGTGCCAGCAGCCCCCATGAGGGACTAGCGGGACGACCTGAGCAGTTCTTC.